This TCR beta chain emerged from a study of blood T cell repertoires in COVID-19. Study-wide context: Acute and convalescent COVID-19 samples came from the United States, Italy and Spain. The analysed material was cDNA or gDNA that came from T cells, B-cell-depleted T cells, or PBMCs.

V dropped 6 bases and J dropped 0 bases, with 12 bases sitting between them. Germline V gene sequence: CDR1 MNHEY, CDR2 SVGAGI. There are 15 residues in the CDR3. Methods used by the authors: From reference gene primer amplification, estimates of nucleated cell counts were derived. Using immunoSEQ multiplex PCR, the repertoire was profiled, and TCRdb retains in-frame clones only, with some absent. V, J and clone size were drawn from that table, and D and trimming were deduced from the DNA. The data contain roughly 150,000 clones, roughly nine tenths of them singletons. The specimen was peripheral blood. The chain combines TRBV6-5 with TRBJ1-5, with D uncertain. This TCR was sampled from a woman aged 70-85 years with acute or convalescent COVID-19. As DNA, the CDR3 is TGTGCCAGCAGGCATACAGATTATAGCAATCAGCCCCAGCATTTT. Its translation: CASRHTDYSNQPQHF.